This T cell receptor beta chain was sequenced for a study of T cells in Graves' hyperthyroidism and ophthalmopathy (dated by TCRdb to the late 2010s). Background on the whole study: Peripheral blood samples were taken at initial diagnosis, before any treatment was given. A discovery cohort of about a hundred patients, about 44 with Graves' ophthalmopathy and under 60 with stable Graves' hyperthyroidism, was used to find distinguishing TCR V-J signatures. An independent validation cohort of around 19 hyperthyroidism patients and over 15 patients who later progressed to ophthalmopathy tested prospective prediction of ophthalmopathy. The 85 to 100 discovery patients were divided at random into training and test sets in a 7:3 ratio. In addition, the study compared T-cell repertoires in thyroid tissue and in blood from five or six Graves' hyperthyroidism patients. After sampling, hyperthyroidism patients received methimazole starting at 30 mg daily, and ophthalmopathy patients received high-dose intravenous methylprednisolone. The paper reports TCR Vbeta CDR3 sequencing of fewer than 150 peripheral blood samples: under 45 ophthalmopathy, under 80 hyperthyroidism and about 17 progressor patients. Study-level results and caveats: Sample size was not statistically predetermined, and blinding of investigators to group allocation was not performed. In cross-validation, a model built on a 13 V-J signature told ophthalmopathy apart from stable hyperthyroidism with approximately 90% sensitivity and roughly 83% specificity, and in testing the same model reached 80%/75%. Most expanded thyroid clonotypes (frequency above 0.001) were also detected in blood, a finding suggesting that blood repertoires may reflect thyroid immune responses. In validation, progression to ophthalmopathy was predicted by the model with 70% to 71% sensitivity and around 76% specificity, a median of around 5.9 months before onset.

This clonotype has a count of ten or more. The antigen this receptor binds is unknown. The sample holds no much larger clone one base away, and base qualities are not on file. In the ophthalmopathy patients, disease was moderately to severely active, with a Clinical Activity Score of 3 or more, a NOSPECS grade of 4 or more, and a duration of less than 3 months. Exclusion was applied to patients with uncontrolled infections, other autoimmune diseases, pregnancy or lactation. Clinical symptoms, serum thyroxine and TRAb, thyroid ultrasound, and orbital computed tomography formed the basis for the diagnoses. PBMCs were separated from roughly 9.3 ml of fresh peripheral blood using Ficoll-Paque density gradient centrifugation. Total RNA was extracted with Trizol reagent, and quality was checked on an Agilent 2100 Bioanalyzer. Including the terminal cysteine and phenylalanine, the CDR3 comprises 16 residues. Solely the CDR3 DNA is kept, with 48 bases framed from the first base. V and J are trimmed by 2 bases and 3 bases, and the gene matches miss 3 bases of the junction. Taken from the germline V gene (reference sequence), the CDR1 and CDR2 loops are SEHNR and FQNEAQ.

Amplification of TCR beta CDR3 regions was carried out from RNA transcripts. For the first round of RT-PCR on the TCR CDR3, the HTBI primer set was used together with the Qiagen OneStep RT-PCR kit. The libraries were constructed in a second round of multiplex PCR and then size-selected and purified. Libraries were sequenced paired-end with 100 bp reads on an Illumina HiSeq2000. The original methods were these. SOAPnuke was used to process the raw data, throwing out any read that contained adapters or uncalled bases, had a mean Phred below 15, or lacked an exact constant-primer or identifier match. COPE v1.2.5 was used to merge the high-quality paired reads, and each unique nucleotide sequence was defined as a clonotype. Clonotypes were aligned to IMGT TRBV, TRBD and TRBJ reference segments using MiTCR v1.1. Analysis was restricted to V-J combinations with a frequency above 0.0001, which covered 99.2% of repertoires. A TCS score was defined as the ratio of F50 (clonal expansion) to E x V (chaos), with BLOSUM62-based TCRdist applied between CDR3 peptides within each V-J. Welch's t-statistics and random forest reduced roughly 500 V-J features to 10 to 15, which were used in a naive Bayes classifier (R e1071). Clones were called with MiXCR by TCRdb after fastp trimmed the public reads at Q25, and only in-frame beta chains were retained. Records with the same CDR3 protein are collapsed into one entry carrying the most frequent genes and DNA. The V and J calls, along with clone size, are taken from TCRdb and not from the paper's own processing. The sample table lists a few hundred thousand distinct CDR3 sequences, 15% to 20% of them with a count of one. Jointly, the top ten make up 40% of the sample.

Sample: blood. The chain couples TRBV7-9 to TRBJ2-1; 11 central bases correspond to TRBD2. This TCR derives from a man aged 18 to 30 with Graves' ophthalmopathy. The nucleotide sequence reads TGTGCCAGCAGCTTACCCCTAGCGGGGGGCTACAATGAGCAGTTCTTC. It translates to CASSLPLAGGYNEQFF.